The 20 T cell receptor beta chains given below trace back to one sample, sequenced in a study of OX40 agonist ivuxolimab in advanced cancers. Generated by immunoSEQ multiplex PCR, the TCRdb table keeps only in-frame clones and is missing some. Of 78,000 or so clones listed, roughly 90% are singletons. Sequences were derived from CD4+ or CD8+ T cells sorted from blood, sampled in a trial of the OX40 agonist ivuxolimab. The receptors come from an adult with an advanced solid tumor such as melanoma, head and neck, liver or kidney cancer.

This rearrangement joins TRBV5-5 to TRBJ2-7; TRBD1 matches at 8 bases. CDR1 and CDR2 from the germline V gene are SGHKS and YYEKEE (reference sequence). V lost 2 bases to trimming and J lost 1 base; unmatched junction nucleotides: 5. The CDR3 contains 15 residues. The CDR3 coding sequence is TGTGCCAGCAGCTTTGAGGACAGGGAGTCCTACGAGCAGTACTTC. This codes for CASSFEDRESYEQYF. Drawing the rest from reference TRBV5-5 and TRBJ2-7, the complete variable domain is DAGVTQSPTHLIKTRGQQVTLRCSPISGHKSVSWYQQVLGQGPQFIFQYYEKEERGRGNFPDRFSARQFPNYSSELNVNALLLGDSALYLCASSFEDRESYEQYFGPGTRLTVT.

V gene TRBV10-2 combines with J gene TRBJ1-1; a possible D gene is TRBD1 (5 bases). The CDR3 has 15 residues. Trimming cost V 2 bases and J 2 bases, with 12 bases left between them. Germline assignment: CDR1 WSHSY and CDR2 SAAADI. Written as DNA, the CDR3 is TGCGCCAGCAGTGAGATCGGGACCCACAACACTGAAGCTTTCTTT. This translates into CASSEIGTHNTEAFF.

The V gene is TRBV7-9, the J gene TRBJ1-6; D is undetermined. The CDR3 sequence is 17 residues long. Germline lookup yields CDR1 SEHNR and CDR2 FQNEAQ (reference sequence). Trimming shortened V by 2 bases and J by 0 bases, and 11 bases separated the two germline ends. The CDR3 DNA reads as TGTGCCAGCAGCTTAAAGGACGATAGCTCCTATAATTCACCCCTCCACTTT. This codes for CASSLKDDSSYNSPLHF.

On this clone: One end of the junction fails to match germline, which may point to a read error. V gene TRBV4-1 combines with J gene TRBJ1-1; 7 bases are shared with TRBD1. The CDR3 sequence is 14 residues long. Germline loops: CDR1 MGHRA, CDR2 YSYEKL. The CDR3 protein is CASRQEGGGQGAFF. The CDR3 DNA reads as TGCGCCAGCAGGCAAGAAGGAGGGGGCCAAGGAGCTTTCTTT.

The chain links TRBV6-5 to TRBJ1-2, with D perhaps TRBD1 (6 bases). With 0 bases removed from V and 2 bases from J, the gap between germline ends came to 10 bases. In germline, CDR1 is MNHEY, CDR2 SVGAGI. The CDR3 has 15 amino acids. DNA for the CDR3: TGTGCCAGCAGTTACTCGATTCAGGGGAACTATGGCTACACCTTC. Translated: CASSYSIQGNYGYTF.

V and J are TRBV19 and TRBJ1-3, with a weak D call TRBD1 (5 bases). The CDR3 covers 13 residues. Germline V gene sequence: CDR1 LNHDA, CDR2 SQIVND (reference sequence). Deletions cut 8 bases from V and 0 bases from J, with 8 bases between. CDR3 in amino acids: CASGGFSGNTIYF. The CDR3, as DNA: TGTGCCAGTGGGGGTTTCTCTGGAAACACCATATATTTT.

The rearrangement uses TRBV7-3 and TRBJ2-1, with TRBD2 identical over 7 bases. Germline CDR1 and CDR2: SGHTA and FQGTGA. V trimming: 3 bases; J trimming: 7 bases; junction bases outside the gene matches: 6. The CDR3 totals 14 residues. CDR3 amino acids: CASSFMGGSNEQFF. The CDR3 DNA sequence: TGTGCCAGCAGCTTCATGGGGGGGTCGAATGAGCAGTTCTTC.

The CDR3: CASSLSAGEAYGYTF. The CDR3 nucleotides read TGTGCCAGCAGTTTATCTGCGGGGGAGGCCTATGGCTACACCTTC. This chain uses TRBV27 with TRBJ1-2; D is perhaps TRBD1 (5 bases). V lost 0 bases and J lost 4, with 12 bases in between. The germline gives CDR1 MNHEY, CDR2 SMNVEV (reference sequence). The CDR3 extends over 15 amino acids.

V usage is TRBV13 and J usage is TRBJ1-1, with a possible D match to TRBD1 (6 bases). CDR1 PRHDT and CDR2 FYEKMQ come from the germline V gene (reference sequence). This CDR3 region has 15 residues. V was trimmed by 7 bases and J by 1 base, leaving 16 bases between them. The DNA for the CDR3 is TGTGCCAGCAACGGACCTGCCAGGGGGAACACTGAAGCTTTCTTT. Amino acids: CASNGPARGNTEAFF. Full variable domain (outside the CDR3, taken from reference TRBV13 and TRBJ1-1): AAGVIQSPRHLIKEKRETATLKCYPIPRHDTVYWYQQGPGQDPQFLISFYEKMQSDKGSIPDRFSAQQFSDYHSELNMSSLELGDSALYFCASNGPARGNTEAFFGQGTRLTVV.

The CDR3: CASSGASRTNYGYTF. CDR3 sequence (DNA): TGTGCCAGCAGTGGGGCAAGTAGGACTAACTATGGCTACACCTTC. The rearrangement uses TRBV6-1 and TRBJ1-2; no definite D call. This CDR3 has 15 residues. Germline V lookup: CDR1 MNHNS, CDR2 SASEGT. With 4 bases removed from V and 0 bases from J, the gap between germline ends came to 12 bases.

V and J are TRBV7-2 and TRBJ2-7; D is perhaps TRBD1 (6 bases). In germline, CDR1 is SGHTA, CDR2 FQGNSA. The CDR3 contains 15 residues. V lost 1 base and J lost 4, with 14 bases in between. CDR3 loop: CASSLELTGGYEQYF. CDR3 in DNA: TGTGCCAGCAGCTTAGAGCTGACAGGAGGATACGAGCAGTACTTC.

The V gene is TRBV6-1, the J gene TRBJ2-7; tentatively, D is TRBD1 (6 bases). The V end lost 5 bases, the J end lost 3 bases, and 8 bases lay between the germline ends. CDR3 length: 12 residues. Germline V gives CDR1 MNHNS, CDR2 SASEGT. The CDR3, as DNA: TGTGCCAGCAGTCAGGGGATCTACGAGCAGTACTTC. Protein sequence: CASSQGIYEQYF.

V gene TRBV19 combines with J gene TRBJ1-1, with no clear D. Per the germline V gene, CDR1 is LNHDA and CDR2 is SQIVND (reference sequence). The CDR3 is 13 residues long. V was trimmed by 3 bases and J by 0 bases, leaving 5 bases between them. CDR3 loop: CASSMYMNTEAFF. DNA for the CDR3: TGTGCCAGTAGTATGTATATGAACACTGAAGCTTTCTTT. Supplemented by reference TRBV19 and TRBJ1-1, the full variable domain reads DGGITQSPKYLFRKEGQNVTLSCEQNLNHDAMYWYRQDPGQGLRLIYYSQIVNDFQKGDIAEGYSVSREKKESFPLTVTSAQKNPTAFYLCASSMYMNTEAFFGQGTRLTVV.

This clone was detected only once. The chain has TRBV19 and TRBJ2-7; 9 positions agree with TRBD1. This CDR3 contains 14 residues. V dropped 4 bases and J dropped 5; count of bases not matched to a gene: 6. Germline loops: CDR1 LNHDA, CDR2 SQIVND (reference sequence). The CDR3 DNA sequence: TGTGCCAGTAGTACGGGACAGGGATCCCACGAGCAGTACTTC. It is translated as CASSTGQGSHEQYF. Complete variable domain (other parts from reference TRBV19 and TRBJ2-7): DGGITQSPKYLFRKEGQNVTLSCEQNLNHDAMYWYRQDPGQGLRLIYYSQIVNDFQKGDIAEGYSVSREKKESFPLTVTSAQKNPTAFYLCASSTGQGSHEQYFGPGTRLTVT.

The rearrangement uses TRBV7-9 and TRBJ2-3; 8 bases are shared with TRBD2. CDR1 and CDR2 (germline): SEHNR, FQNEAQ (reference sequence). The CDR3 sequence is 13 residues long. Trimming at V came to 7 bases and at J to 9 bases, leaving 9 bases not matched to a gene. The CDR3 DNA is TGTGCCAGCACCCCAGCGGGGGACGGGACGCAGTATTTT. Translated, it gives CASTPAGDGTQYF.

V gene TRBV6-4 combines with J gene TRBJ2-1; no clear D gene. Germline loops: CDR1 MRHNA, CDR2 SNTAGT. This CDR3 is 15 amino acids long. Trimming left V 3 bases short and J 3 bases short, with 12 bases between. The CDR3: CASSEGWADYNEQFF. CDR3 in DNA: TGTGCCAGCAGTGAAGGTTGGGCGGACTACAATGAGCAGTTCTTC.

V usage is TRBV27 and J usage is TRBJ1-5; D is uncertain. CDR1 is MNHEY, CDR2 SMNVEV, per germline (reference sequence). This CDR3 is built from 14 residues. Trimming stripped 6 bases from V and 6 bases from J, with 15 bases between. The CDR3 DNA reads as TGTGCCAGCAGCCTTGAGGCGCGGCTTCAGCCCCAGCATTTT. Its protein is CASSLEARLQPQHF.

The V and J genes are TRBV27 and TRBJ1-1; no reliable D call. Trimming cost V 5 bases and J 4 bases, with 14 bases left between them. The germline V gene encodes CDR1 MNHEY and CDR2 SMNVEV (reference sequence). The CDR3 is 14 residues long. CDR3 residues: CASSLTSRTTEAFF. CDR3 nucleotide sequence: TGTGCCAGCAGTCTGACGAGCAGGACCACTGAAGCTTTCTTT.

In regard to this clone: This same CDR3 is encoded by further DNA sequences in the sample. The chain couples TRBV27 to TRBJ1-5, with D tentatively TRBD1 (5 bases). Germline assignment: CDR1 MNHEY and CDR2 SMNVEV (reference sequence). V lost 5 bases, J lost 7 bases, and 12 bases lay in between. This CDR3 comprises 13 residues. This chain's CDR3 is CASSLGAGQPQHF. CDR3 DNA sequence: TGTGCCAGCAGTCTAGGGGCGGGACAGCCCCAGCATTTT.

This sequence joins TRBV13 and TRBJ1-2; 10 nucleotides agree with TRBD1. The CDR3 is 14 amino acids. Germline CDR1 reads PRHDT; CDR2 reads FYEKMQ (reference sequence). V lost 5 bases and J lost 7; bases outside the gene matches: 7. CDR3 nucleotide sequence: TGTGCCAGCAGCCTCCGACAGGGGGCTGGTGGCTACACCTTC. This translates into CASSLRQGAGGYTF.